Below are 7 T cell receptor beta chains sequenced from a single sample in a study of shared clonotypes between healthy human individuals. TCRdb's copy holds only in-frame clones and misses some; the assay was immunoSEQ multiplex PCR. The repertoire holds approximately 2,000,000 clones, with around 93% as singletons. Sequencing was done on a sample of naive CD4+ T cells from PBMCs. Subset given: CD45RA+ positively selected. The receptors come from a man in his late teens or twenties in good health. Some clones in this sample may be carry-over from other donors' samples.

Turning to this clone: At the DNA level, this CDR3 is encoded by other sequences in the same sample as well. The chain joins TRBV9 to TRBJ2-5; D is uncertain. V dropped 0 bases and J dropped 1 base, with 10 bases sitting between them. This CDR3 is 15 amino acids long. Germline V gene sequence: CDR1 SGDLS, CDR2 YYNGEE. The CDR3 DNA follows: TGTGCCAGCAGCGTAGCTGAACAGACCCAAGAGACCCAGTACTTC. The encoded protein is CASSVAEQTQETQYF.

Comment on this clone: The sample carries other DNA sequences with the same CDR3. V and J are TRBV11-3 and TRBJ2-1; 10 positions match TRBD2. Germline V gene sequence: CDR1 SGHNT, CDR2 YENEEA. The CDR3 covers 15 residues. V trimming: 4 bases; J trimming: 1 base; junction bases outside the gene matches: 1. CDR3 DNA: TGTGCCAGCAGCTCTAGCGGGAGATCCTACAATGAGCAGTTCTTC. It is translated as CASSSSGRSYNEQFF.

V usage is TRBV5-1 and J usage is TRBJ2-6; tentative D call: TRBD1 (6 bases). The CDR3 length is 16 residues. V lost 3 bases to trimming and J lost 3 bases, with 13 bases between them. Germline V gene data show CDR1 as SGHRS and CDR2 as YFSETQ. CDR3 protein: CASSSATGGGANVLTF. The CDR3 DNA reads TGCGCCAGCAGCTCCGCGACAGGTGGTGGGGCCAACGTCCTGACTTTC. The variable domain in full, with the rest retrieved from reference TRBV5-1 and TRBJ2-6, is KAGVTQTPRYLIKTRGQQVTLSCSPISGHRSVSWYQQTPGQGLQFLFEYFSETQRNKGNFPGRFSGRQFSNSRSEMNVSTLELGDSALYLCASSSATGGGANVLTFGAGSRLTVL.

In nucleotides, the CDR3 is TGTGCCAGCAGTGAGGTGGGACTAGCGGGAGGGCCCCCCACAGATACGCAGTATTTT. Translated, it gives CASSEVGLAGGPPTDTQYF. The chain is built from TRBV6-4 and TRBJ2-3, with TRBD2 matching 16 bases. This CDR3 is built from 19 residues. Germline CDR1 reads MRHNA; CDR2 reads SNTAGT. Unmatched junction bases numbered 8, after V lost 3 bases and J lost 2 bases.

The rearrangement links TRBV5-4 to TRBJ2-7, with TRBD1 as a possible D gene (6 bases). Trimming took 0 bases from V and 7 from J, leaving 14 bases between them. Germline V CDR1 and CDR2: SGHNT, YYREEE (reference sequence). This CDR3 comprises 14 residues. This chain's CDR3 is CASSLDQGSVEQYF. CDR3 sequence (DNA): TGTGCCAGCAGCTTGGACCAGGGGTCGGTAGAGCAGTACTTC. Combining the CDR3 with reference TRBV5-4 and TRBJ2-7 gives the whole variable domain ETGVTQSPTHLIKTRGQQVTLRCSSQSGHNTVSWYQQALGQGPQFIFQYYREEENGRGNFPPRFSGLQFPNYSSELNVNALELDDSALYLCASSLDQGSVEQYFGPGTRLTVT.

The chain uses TRBV7-2 and TRBJ2-7; D possibly uses TRBD1 or TRBD2 (5 bases each). The V and J ends lost 6 bases and 2 bases respectively, with 17 bases between them. Germline V gene sequence: CDR1 SGHTA, CDR2 FQGNSA. The length of the CDR3 is 15 residues. CDR3: CASRRTGTGPYEQYF. The DNA for the CDR3 is TGTGCCAGCAGAAGGACCGGGACGGGGCCCTACGAGCAGTACTTC.

V usage is TRBV27 and J usage is TRBJ2-7; TRBD2 agrees at 7 bases. V dropped 4 bases and J dropped 0; count of bases not matched to a gene: 12. CDR1 is MNHEY and CDR2 is SMNVEV in the germline V gene (reference sequence). The CDR3 has 17 amino acids. DNA of the CDR3: TGTGCCAGCAGTTCTGGGCGGGAGTGGGGGAACTCCTACGAGCAGTACTTC. Its protein is CASSSGREWGNSYEQYF.